The 16 T cell receptor beta chains presented below share a single source sample, sequenced in a study of regulatory T cells in long-lasting Graves disease. Combining iRepertoire HTBI primers with Arm-PCR of CDR3 regions, the authors built TCR beta libraries. MiXCR, applied by TCRdb to the multiplex PCR reads, yields one record per CDR3 protein. The repertoire holds hundreds of thousands of distinct CDR3 sequences, about 30% seen once, with under 50% in the top ten. The time point denotes: persistent/refractory GD, antithyroid drugs over 5 years with positive TRAb. Researchers made the TCR library from RNA that was extracted from PBMCs. The sequencing used peripheral blood mononuclear cells (PBMCs), collected when the disease was refractory, from a patient treated with antithyroid drugs. These receptor sequences come from a female donor with Graves disease.

This clonotype was recorded a few times. This chain uses TRBV7-9 with TRBJ2-5; TRBD2 aligns across 8 bases. V lost 6 bases to trimming and J lost 6 bases; unmatched junction nucleotides: 12. CDR3 length equals 15 residues. Per the germline V gene, CDR1 is SEHNR and CDR2 is FQNEAQ (reference sequence). In nucleotides, the CDR3 is TGTGCCAGCAGTCAACGCGGGGGGCTTGTTAAGACCCAGTACTTC. Its translation: CASSQRGGLVKTQYF.

V usage is TRBV20-1 and J usage is TRBJ2-1; 10 bases match TRBD2. Trimming at V came to 3 bases and at J to 8 bases, leaving 10 bases not matched to a gene. The CDR3 is made up of 15 amino acids. Germline V gene sequence: CDR1 DFQATT, CDR2 SNEGSKA (reference sequence). The CDR3 bases are TGCAGTGCTAGTAGAAGGGCTAGCGGGAGCTATGAGCAGTTCTTC. This encodes CSASRRASGSYEQFF.

Details on this clonotype: An end of the junction does not agree with germline; a read error may underlie this. Here the CDR3 DNA reads TGTGCCAGCAGCTTTAATAGGGGGCTTGGAAACACCATGTATTTT. It is translated as CASSFNRGLGNTMYF. The V and J genes are TRBV11-2 and TRBJ1-3; TRBD1 matches 7 bases. The CDR3 consists of 15 residues. The germline V gene has CDR1 SGHAT and CDR2 FQNNGV.

This clonotype was detected only a few times. This chain joins TRBV6-2 or TRBV6-3 and TRBJ2-7, with D possibly being TRBD1 or TRBD2 (5 bases each). This CDR3 is 15 amino acids long. CDR1 and CDR2 from the germline V gene are MNHEY and SVGEGT. Deletions cut 6 bases from V and 4 bases from J, with 19 bases between. CDR3 nucleotide sequence: TGTGCCAGCAGCCGTCAGGGAGCGGTTGGGTACGAGCAGTACTTC. Protein product: CASSRQGAVGYEQYF.

In DNA form, the CDR3 reads TGCGCCAGCAGCTTGGCCCATGGGGGTGAGCAGTACTTC. Translating gives CASSLAHGGEQYF. The chain combines TRBV5-1 with TRBJ2-7; the D call may be TRBD1 or TRBD2 (5 bases each). The CDR3 runs to 13 residues. Trimming left V 0 bases short and J 7 bases short, with 11 bases between. Germline V CDR1 and CDR2: SGHRS, YFSETQ.

This clonotype was recorded at least ten times. The V call is TRBV12-3 or TRBV12-4, the J call TRBJ2-7; tentatively, D is TRBD1 or TRBD2 (5 bases each). This CDR3 has 16 amino acids. Trimming took off 4 bases at V and 7 bases at J, with 23 bases between the two ends. As DNA, the CDR3 is TGTGCCAGCAGTTGGGACCGGCTTCTTACACTAAAGGAGCAGTACTTC. Residues: CASSWDRLLTLKEQYF.

CDR3 sequence: CASSPRDRGVNGYTF. DNA of the CDR3: TGTGCCAGCAGCCCAAGGGACAGGGGAGTTAATGGCTACACCTTC. The J gene is TRBJ1-2, the V gene TRBV7-2, with 10 bases aligning to TRBD1. This CDR3 is 15 amino acids long. The ends lost 5 bases at V and 6 bases at J; junction bases unmatched: 9. The germline gives CDR1 SGHTA, CDR2 FQGNSA.

The chain is built from TRBV2 and TRBJ2-5; the D gene is possibly TRBD1 (5 bases). The CDR3 totals 14 residues. V was pared by 6 bases and J by 1 base, with 12 bases between. From germline, CDR1 is SNHLY and CDR2 FYNNEI. CDR3 bases: TGTGCCAGCAGCTCAGCAGGGCTCCAAGAGACCCAGTACTTC. This sequence encodes CASSSAGLQETQYF.

V is TRBV9 and J is TRBJ2-7, with 8 nucleotides matching TRBD1. Germline V lookup: CDR1 SGDLS, CDR2 YYNGEE. With 0 bases clipped from V and 7 bases from J, the junction kept 9 bases outside the gene matches. CDR3 length: 15 residues. The CDR3 DNA follows: TGTGCCAGCAGCGTAGATTGGGTACAGGGGGAAGAGCAGTACTTC. It yields the protein CASSVDWVQGEEQYF.

This clonotype has only a few counts. J is TRBJ2-3 and V is TRBV20-1; a weak D match, TRBD2 (6 bases). Germline V gives CDR1 DFQATT, CDR2 SNEGSKA (reference sequence). The length of the CDR3 is 15 residues. V gave up 6 bases and J gave up 1 base, with 17 bases separating them. The CDR3 spells CSAWDGTGRTDTQYF. The CDR3 bases are TGCAGTGCCTGGGACGGGACTGGACGCACAGATACGCAGTATTTT.

J is TRBJ1-6 and V is TRBV5-1; D is uncertain. Germline CDR1 SGHRS, CDR2 YFSETQ. Deletions cut 0 bases from V and 8 bases from J, with 12 bases between. The CDR3 totals 15 residues. The CDR3 DNA sequence: TGCGCCAGCAGCTTGGGGAACCTCAGAGATTCACCCCTCCACTTT. The encoded protein is CASSLGNLRDSPLHF.

This clonotype was counted many times. The rearrangement joins TRBV27 to TRBJ1-2, with TRBD1 as a possible D gene (5 bases). V dropped 6 bases and J dropped 4 bases, with 15 bases sitting between them. The length of the CDR3 is 14 residues. The V gene's germline CDR1 is MNHEY and CDR2 SMNVEV (reference sequence). The CDR3 reads CASRPSGTGYGYTF. The CDR3 nucleotides read TGTGCCAGCAGGCCTTCCGGGACGGGCTATGGCTACACCTTC.

V and J are TRBV7-3 and TRBJ1-1, with D unclear. Between the trimmed V and J ends, which lost 4 bases and 1 base, there was a span of 7 bases. CDR1 is SGHTA, CDR2 FQGTGA, per germline. The CDR3 contains 13 residues. The CDR3 here is CASSWYRNTEAFF. CDR3 nucleotides: TGTGCCAGCAGCTGGTATCGGAACACTGAAGCTTTCTTT.

The chain employs TRBV12-3 or TRBV12-4 and TRBJ2-1, with a possible D match to TRBD2 (6 bases). The V and J ends lost 0 bases and 0 bases respectively, with 12 bases between them. The CDR3 spans 17 residues. CDR3 sequence: CASSLAVATSSYNEQFF. CDR3 DNA: TGTGCCAGCAGTTTAGCGGTCGCGACTAGCTCCTACAATGAGCAGTTCTTC.

This clonotype was detected only a few times. Here the CDR3 DNA reads TGTGCCAGCAGTCTTGCTCTCAACTATGGCTACACCTTC. This codes for CASSLALNYGYTF. The V and J genes are TRBV27 and TRBJ1-2; D gene uncertain. Germline V gene sequence: CDR1 MNHEY, CDR2 SMNVEV (reference sequence). The V gene lost 5 bases and the J gene lost 2 bases, with 9 bases spanning the gap. The CDR3 totals 13 residues.

V and J are TRBV28 and TRBJ1-2; tentatively, D is TRBD1 (5 bases). The germline CDR1 and CDR2 sequences are MDHEN and SYDVKM. The CDR3 covers 15 residues. Trimming shortened V by 6 bases and J by 2 bases, and 16 bases separated the two germline ends. The CDR3 here is CASSLVGDMNYGYTF. The CDR3 DNA is TGTGCCAGCAGCTTGGTAGGGGATATGAACTATGGCTACACCTTC.